These 10 T cell receptor beta chains originate from one sample sequenced in a study of T cell responses to AZD1222 COVID-19 vaccine. The repertoire was sequenced with immunoSEQ multiplex PCR; TCRdb's copy has only in-frame clones and lacks some. The repertoire has under 80,000 clones, 79% of them found once; the top ten carry 20% to 30%. The sample here was peripheral blood, taken on day 0 of MenACWY control vaccination. The receptors were sampled from an adult in good health.

This chain links TRBV5-1 with TRBJ2-3; 8 bases are shared with TRBD2. This CDR3 has 15 residues. V lost 0 bases, J lost 10 bases, and 10 bases stayed unmatched. The germline V gene has CDR1 SGHRS and CDR2 YFSETQ. CDR3 sequence (DNA): TGCGCCAGCAGCTTGGAGACTAGCGCGTTAGACGCGCAGTATTTT. Amino acids: CASSLETSALDAQYF.

The chain recombines TRBV7-8 with TRBJ1-2; D possibly corresponds to TRBD1 (5 bases). The CDR3 sequence is 15 residues long. Deletions cut 2 bases from V and 1 base from J, with 11 bases between. In germline, CDR1 is SGHVS, CDR2 FQNEAQ. The CDR3 here is CASSLFQGVNYGYTF. CDR3 nucleotide sequence: TGTGCCAGCAGCTTATTCCAGGGAGTTAACTATGGCTACACCTTC. The full variable domain, completed using reference TRBV7-8 and TRBJ1-2, is GAGVSQSPRYKVAKRGQDVALRCDPISGHVSLFWYQQALGQGPEFLTYFQNEAQLDKSGLPSDRFFAERPEGSVSTLKIQRTQQEDSAVYLCASSLFQGVNYGYTFGSGTRLTVV.

This clone was counted once. The CDR3 region is CASSQEGQDGNTIYF. CDR3 coding DNA: TGCGCCAGCAGCCAAGAGGGCCAGGACGGAAACACCATATATTTT. This sequence joins TRBV4-1 and TRBJ1-3; D not resolved. The CDR3 is 15 residues long. Trimming left V 0 bases short and J 4 bases short, with 10 bases between. Germline V lookup: CDR1 MGHRA, CDR2 YSYEKL.

The chain uses TRBV5-6 and TRBJ2-5; 9 nucleotides align to TRBD2. V shed 4 bases and J 3 bases; nucleotides not matched to a gene: 7. Germline CDR1 is SGHDT and CDR2 is YYEEEE. The CDR3 consists of 15 residues. CDR3 DNA: TGTGCCAGCAGCACGGGTCTAGCGGGGAAAGAGACCCAGTACTTC. This sequence encodes CASSTGLAGKETQYF.

The chain joins TRBV6-5 to TRBJ1-2; 7 positions match TRBD1. The ends lost 4 bases at V and 8 bases at J; junction bases unmatched: 7. CDR3 length equals 13 residues. The germline V gene has CDR1 MNHEY and CDR2 SVGAGI. The CDR3 loop is CASSSTQGRGYTF. Written as DNA, the CDR3 is TGTGCCAGCAGTTCCACACAGGGGAGGGGCTACACCTTC.

J is TRBJ2-5 and V is TRBV28, with 7 bases matching TRBD1. The CDR3 runs 15 residues. CDR1 is MDHEN, CDR2 SYDVKM, per germline. J was trimmed by 6 bases and V by 6 bases; bases with no gene match: 13. As DNA, the CDR3 is TGTGCCAGCAGCCCCCGGGACAGACTTACCAAGACCCAGTACTTC. Translated, it gives CASSPRDRLTKTQYF. Full variable domain (outside the CDR3, taken from reference TRBV28 and TRBJ2-5): DVKVTQSSRYLVKRTGEKVFLECVQDMDHENMFWYRQDPGLGLRLIYFSYDVKMKEKGDIPEGYSVSREKKERFSLILESASTNQTSMYLCASSPRDRLTKTQYFGPGTRLLVL.

The chain carries TRBV6-1 and TRBJ2-7, with D perhaps given as TRBD1 or TRBD2 (5 bases each). In germline, CDR1 is MNHNS, CDR2 SASEGT. Trimming cost V 3 bases and J 3 bases, with 12 bases left between them. This CDR3 is 14 amino acids long. CDR3 DNA sequence: TGTGCCAGCAGTGAGAGGGACCAACACTACGAGCAGTACTTC. This sequence encodes CASSERDQHYEQYF.

The gene calls are TRBV5-6 and TRBJ2-3; D remains ambiguous. CDR3 length: 15 amino acids. Deletions cut 2 bases from V and 4 bases from J, with 14 bases between. Germline CDR1 is SGHDT and CDR2 is YYEEEE. Written as DNA, the CDR3 is TGTGCCAGCAGCTTCGGTGTGGTAGAATCAGATACGCAGTATTTT. Amino acid sequence: CASSFGVVESDTQYF.

This clone was recorded once. V and J are TRBV10-3 and TRBJ1-5; 8 nucleotides line up with TRBD1. Germline V gene sequence: CDR1 ENHRY, CDR2 SYGVKD. Trimming at V came to 0 bases and at J to 7 bases, leaving 5 bases not matched to a gene. The CDR3 runs to 15 residues. This CDR3 reads CAISESQGVVQPQHF. CDR3 DNA sequence: TGTGCCATCAGTGAGTCACAGGGGGTGGTGCAGCCCCAGCATTTT.

The chain employs TRBV28 and TRBJ2-7; 11 positions agree with TRBD2. The CDR3 sequence is 15 residues long. V dropped 6 bases and J dropped 4; count of bases not matched to a gene: 8. The germline V gene has CDR1 MDHEN and CDR2 SYDVKM. CDR3 loop: CASSKPGTSGYEQYF. The CDR3 nucleotides read TGTGCCAGCAGCAAACCCGGGACTAGCGGATACGAGCAGTACTTC.